The sample holds a few counts of the clone carrying this TCR beta chain. The V gene lost 4 bases and the J gene lost 5 bases, with 11 bases spanning the gap. This CDR3 is built from 13 residues. Germline loops: CDR1 SEHNR, CDR2 FQNEAQ (reference sequence). The entry originates in a study of blood T cell repertoires in COVID-19. For the study at large: The samples span acute and convalescent COVID-19 from the United States, Italy and Spain.

In the study's own analysis: The authors estimated nucleated cell counts from reference gene primer amplification. The table came from immunoSEQ multiplex PCR; TCRdb's copy has only in-frame clones and leaves some out. V and J calls and clone size are as listed in that table; D and trimming were resolved from the DNA. The sample contains approximately 150,000 clones, about 91% of which appear only once. This receptor was obtained from a human donor in a cohort sampled during active COVID-19. Sequenced sample: peripheral blood. The gene calls are TRBV7-9 and TRBJ1-1, with D perhaps matching TRBD1 (5 bases). Written as DNA, the CDR3 is TGTGCCAGCAGCTCCCAGGGAAAAACTGAAGCTTTCTTT. Its translation is CASSSQGKTEAFF.